This T cell receptor beta chain is drawn from a study of blood T cell repertoires in COVID-19. Overall study: COVID-19 samples, acute and convalescent, were from the United States, Italy and Spain.

Between the trimmed V and J ends, which lost 5 bases and 8 bases, there was a span of 15 bases. The CDR3 is made up of 13 amino acids. In the source study's methods: Estimation of nucleated cell counts relied on the amplification of reference gene primers. TCRdb's copy holds only in-frame clones and misses some; the assay was immunoSEQ multiplex PCR. D and trimming come from the DNA, and the V and J calls and clone size come from that table. The sample lists fewer than 200,000 clones; 70% to 85% were seen once. The sequenced material came from peripheral blood. The TCR originated in a human donor in a cohort sampled during active COVID-19. This chain uses TRBV12-3 or TRBV12-4 with TRBJ1-2; possibly TRBD1 for D (6 bases). CDR3 sequence: CASSPIRGSGYTF. The CDR3 coding sequence is TGTGCCAGCAGTCCCATCAGGGGAAGCGGCTACACCTTC.